The 3 T cell receptor beta chains below were found in one sample sequenced in a study of glioma-infiltrating T cells after dendritic cell vaccination. Libraries were prepared by immunoSEQ multiplex PCR; TCRdb keeps only in-frame clonotypes and omits some of them. The sample yields about 100,000 clones, 79% seen once. The material sequenced was blood, taken before dendritic cell vaccination. The receptors come from a human donor with glioblastoma.

This chain joins TRBV5-1 and TRBJ2-7; 10 positions agree with TRBD2. Germline V gene lookup returns CDR1 SGHRS and CDR2 YFSETQ. CDR3 size: 15 residues. J lost 4 bases, V lost 4 bases, and 8 bases had no gene match. CDR3 protein: CASSEGLASSYEQYF. DNA for the CDR3: TGCGCCAGCAGCGAGGGACTAGCGTCGTCTTACGAGCAGTACTTC.

The gene calls are TRBV15 and TRBJ1-2; no clear D. This CDR3 contains 14 residues. CDR1 and CDR2 from the germline V gene are LNHNV and YYDKDF (reference sequence). Trimming pared 1 base from V and 2 bases from J, leaving 8 bases between. The CDR3 here is CATSRGTDNYGYTF. CDR3 nucleotides: TGTGCCACCAGCAGAGGCACAGACAACTATGGCTACACCTTC.

In regard to this clone: The conserved final phenylalanine or tryptophan is absent from the CDR3, which likely points to a read error. The rearrangement uses TRBV6-1 and TRBJ1-2; the D is unclear. The ends were cut back, 1 base at V and 8 bases at J, with 11 bases in the middle. The CDR3 contains 13 residues. Germline CDR1 and CDR2: MNHNS and SASEGT. Here the CDR3 reads CASSEGGGLGYTL. DNA for the CDR3: TGTGCCAGCAGTGAAGGAGGAGGGCTCGGCTACACCCTC.